This is a list of T cell receptor beta chains from one sample in a study of patients and donors after allogeneic stem cell transplantation. One entry per CDR3 protein, called by TCRdb with MiXCR from the RT-PCR reads. This table has about a million distinct CDR3 sequences, 15% to 20% appearing once. The sequenced sample was blood, either unsorted or a sorted T cell fraction (not recorded which). The receptors were gathered from a human donor who was either an allogeneic HSCT recipient or a stem cell or donor lymphocyte infusion donor (not recorded which). It is not recorded whose cells these are; they may come from a transplant donor. Each CDR3 is given with its conserved first and last residue. D genes are given only for firm matches. The size of a clone is reported for some rows only, either as once, few or many, or as a class for expanded clones.

TGTGCCACCAGCAGAACCCTTTTTAGCGGGAGGGCCGCGGATACGCAGTATTTT CATSRTLFSGRAADTQYF . TRBJ2-3 TRBD2 TRBV15
TGCGCCAGCAGCTTGGGGGGACAGGGTTCGGAGACCCAGTACTTC CASSLGGQGSETQYF few TRBJ2-5 TRBD1 TRBV5-1
TGTGCCAGCAGCCCCGTTGAGGGTGGTGCCAAAAACATTCAGTACTTC CASSPVEGGAKNIQYF many TRBJ2-4 . TRBV6-1
TGTGCCAGCAGATCGGTCATGACCTCCTACGAGCAGTACTTC CASRSVMTSYEQYF . TRBJ2-7 . TRBV6-1
TGTGCCAGCAGTTACCCGCCGGGAAGGGGGCCCCAGCATTTT CASSYPPGRGPQHF few TRBJ1-5 . TRBV6-2/TRBV6-3
TGTGCCAGCAGTTTGTCAGTCTTTCAGCCCCAGCATTTT CASSLSVFQPQHF many TRBJ1-5 . TRBV6-5
TGCGCCAGCAGCGAGACGGGACAGAGCTACAATGAGCAGTTCTTC CASSETGQSYNEQFF . TRBJ2-1 TRBD1 TRBV5-1
TGCAGTGCTAGAGAAGCAGGGTCCTATAATTCACCCCTCCACTTT CSAREAGSYNSPLHF few TRBJ1-6 . TRBV20-1
TGCAGCGTTGGACCCAGAGGGAACACTGAAGCTTTCTTT CSVGPRGNTEAFF . TRBJ1-1 . TRBV29-1
TGTGCCACCAGTGCGGTTCCAGGGAAGGAGGATGGCACAGATACGCAGTATTTT CATSAVPGKEDGTDTQYF . TRBJ2-3 . TRBV24-1
TGTGCCATCAGTGAGTCGCTCGGCTATGGCTACACCTTC CAISESLGYGYTF few TRBJ1-2 . TRBV10-3
TGTGCCAGTAGTCTCCGGGCGGAGGCTAGCACAGATACGCAGTATTTT CASSLRAEASTDTQYF few TRBJ2-3 . TRBV19
TGCGCCAGCAGCTTGGACGGGGGGACGGGCACTGAAGCTTTCTTT CASSLDGGTGTEAFF . TRBJ1-1 . TRBV5-1
TGTGCCAGCAGTACTCCCCGGACAGGGCGATTCGATGAGCAGTTCTTC CASSTPRTGRFDEQFF . TRBJ2-1 TRBD1 TRBV12-3/TRBV12-4
TGTGCCAGCACCGGGGGGCCCTACGAGCAGTACTTC CASTGGPYEQYF . TRBJ2-7 . TRBV6-2/TRBV6-3
TGTGCCAGCAGTGGGGGACAGTGGAGGTTGGACTCCTACAATGAGCAGTTCTTC CASSGGQWRLDSYNEQFF . TRBJ2-1 TRBD1 TRBV6-1
TGTGCCAGCAGCTCTTCACAGGGAGCCGGGGAGCTGTTTTTT CASSSSQGAGELFF . TRBJ2-2 . TRBV11-2
TGTGCCAGCAGCGTCCGGACGACAGGAGGGTACCAAGAGACCCAGTACTTC CASSVRTTGGYQETQYF many TRBJ2-5 . TRBV9
TGTGCCAGCAGCACCCGACACGCCGGGACTAGCACCCATGAGCAGTTCTTC CASSTRHAGTSTHEQFF . TRBJ2-1 TRBD2 TRBV7-9
TGCGCCAGCAGCTTATCTGACTATAATTCACCCCTCCACTTT CASSLSDYNSPLHF many TRBJ1-6 . TRBV5-1
TGTGCCAGCAGCTTATTTAACAACAATGAGCAGTTCTTC CASSLFNNNEQFF few TRBJ2-1 . TRBV7-3
TGTGCCAGCAGCTTGGAACGAAGTGGCTACACCTTC CASSLERSGYTF . TRBJ1-2 . TRBV5-6
TGTGCCACCAGTGATTCAAGCCGGGAGACGCAGTATTTT CATSDSSRETQYF . TRBJ2-3 . TRBV24-1
TGTGCCAGCAGTTTGTTAGGGACAATTTTCCAGTACTTC CASSLLGTIFQYF many TRBJ2-5 . TRBV12-3/TRBV12-4
TGCGCCAGCAGCTCGACAGGGGGCGGAAAAGGCTACACCTTC CASSSTGGGKGYTF . TRBJ1-2 TRBD1 TRBV5-1
TGTGCCAGCAGCCCAGGGGGCACCGCGACCTACGAGCAGTACTTC CASSPGGTATYEQYF . TRBJ2-7 TRBD1 TRBV3-1
TGTGCCAGCAGCTTACTAGCGGACGCCTACAATGAGCAGTTCTTC CASSLLADAYNEQFF few TRBJ2-1 TRBD2 TRBV2
TGCAGCGTTGAAGATCGAGGATTCGGCTACACCTTC CSVEDRGFGYTF . TRBJ1-2 . TRBV29-1
TGTGCCAGCGGACCGGGCCATCTAGGCCAGCCCCAGCATTTT CASGPGHLGQPQHF . TRBJ1-5 . TRBV12-3/TRBV12-4
TGCGCCAGCAATTTAGCGGGGGTGGTAGATACGCAGTATTTT CASNLAGVVDTQYF . TRBJ2-3 TRBD2 TRBV5-1
TGCAGCGTTGAAAGCATGAACACTGAAGCTTTCTTT CSVESMNTEAFF few TRBJ1-1 . TRBV29-1
TGTGCCAGCAGCTTCGGGACTCCAAACAATGAGCAGTTCTTC CASSFGTPNNEQFF . TRBJ2-1 . TRBV12-3/TRBV12-4
TGTGCCATCAGTTCGACAGGAAGTTACACTGAAGCTTTCTTT CAISSTGSYTEAFF . TRBJ1-1 . TRBV10-3
TGTGCCAGCAGTTACTCCCGAGCCCAGGGTCCCACTGAAGCTTTCTTT CASSYSRAQGPTEAFF . TRBJ1-1 . TRBV6-2/TRBV6-3
TGTGCCAGCAGTTTAAAGTGGTCAGGGAAGAACACTGAAGCTTTCTTT CASSLKWSGKNTEAFF few TRBJ1-1 . TRBV12-3/TRBV12-4
TGTGCCAGCAGTGAGACAGCGGGAGGAGGAGATACGCAGTATTTT CASSETAGGGDTQYF many TRBJ2-3 TRBD2 TRBV6-4
TGTGCCAGCAGTTACCTCCGGGGGGGGCAGGACAATGAGCAGTTCTTC CASSYLRGGQDNEQFF many TRBJ2-1 TRBD2 TRBV6-5
TGTGCCAGCAGCTTGGGGGGTTACACAGATACGCAGTATTTT CASSLGGYTDTQYF few TRBJ2-3 . TRBV7-7
TGTGCCAGCAGTCCCCGAACATTAGCCAAAAACATTCAGTACTTC CASSPRTLAKNIQYF . TRBJ2-4 . TRBV12-3/TRBV12-4
TGCGCCAGCAGCTTGTTAGGGGGGGAAAGCTACACCTTC CASSLLGGESYTF . TRBJ1-2 . TRBV5-1
TGTGCCAGCAGCCAAGATCTGGCTAGCGGGAGTCTCGGGGAGCTGTTTTTT CASSQDLASGSLGELFF few TRBJ2-2 TRBD2 TRBV4-2